This paragraph covers one T cell receptor (beta chain) sequence. Sequencing was performed with immunoSEQ multiplex PCR; in TCRdb, only in-frame clones are kept and a portion is missing. The sample has some 130,000 clones; 90% are singletons. The CDR3 loop spans 14 amino acids. Germline values: CDR1 GTSNPN, CDR2 SVGIG (reference sequence). V shed 4 bases and J shed 4 bases, with 16 bases lying between them. The data were obtained in a study of control samples from healthy donors and cancer patients. The source of this sequence is a man aged 35 to 55 in good health. This chain connects TRBV30 to TRBJ1-1; D is perhaps TRBD1 (5 bases). The sample was blood. CDR3 nucleotide sequence: TGTGCCTGGAACCAGGGACGAATTTCCACTGAAGCTTTCTTT. Its protein is CAWNQGRISTEAFF.